This T cell receptor beta chain originates from a study of a mutant IDH1 vaccine in newly diagnosed glioma. Study-level background: Vaccines began 4-6 weeks after radiotherapy alone, or with temozolomide cycles. There were about 60% males and about 38% females among treated patients, whose mean age was about 40 years.

This sample's time point: week 47, end of study. Each dose delivered 300 ug of mutant IDH1 20-mer peptide subcutaneously with imiquimod. Comments on this clone: What it binds is not known.

Study findings and constraints: Pseudoprogression appeared unlinked to shifts in leading peripheral T cell clonotypes.

Unmatched junction bases numbered 6, after V lost 4 bases and J lost 0 bases. Per germline, CDR1 LNHNV and CDR2 YYDKDF (reference sequence). The CDR3 is made up of 16 amino acids. Measured with immunoSEQ multiplex PCR; TCRdb has only the in-frame clones, and not every one. The profile shows some 60,000 clones, over 80% of them singletons. Sample: PBMCs, taken from a glioma patient whose treatment included an IDH1 peptide vaccine. The TCR sequence derives from a young man with glioma. This rearrangement joins TRBV15 to TRBJ1-1, with 9 bases lining up with TRBD1. The CDR3 sequence is CATSIRDRVMNTEAFF. In DNA, the CDR3 is TGTGCCACCAGCATCCGGGACAGGGTCATGAACACTGAAGCTTTCTTT.